This T cell receptor beta chain appears in the sequencing data of a study of T-cell reconstitution after alpha-beta-depleted transplantation in children. Study findings and constraints: Expanded graft clones, several hundred of them, were reportedly the source of alpha-beta T cells about two months after transplant.

This sample's TCRbeta library carried unique molecular identifier barcodes. TCRdb used MiXCR to reprocess the PCR reads, holding one entry per CDR3 protein. The sample consists of about 120,000 distinct CDR3 sequences, more than 20% of them appearing once. In its sample, this clonotype was seen many times. The target antigen is unknown. From germline, CDR1 is SGHKS and CDR2 YYEKEE (reference sequence). The CDR3 is made up of 15 amino acids. The V and J ends lost 0 bases and 7 bases respectively, with 14 bases between them. This receptor was identified in a male patient aged 2 to 9 who had a stem cell transplant for chronic granulomatous disease, so the T cells may come from the graft donor. The sequences come from PBMCs, mostly from graft donor cells, collected 180 days after TCRalphabeta/CD19-depleted stem cell transplant. V usage is TRBV5-5 and J usage is TRBJ2-1; D gene ambiguous. The CDR3 loop reads CASSLGRVLGNEQFF. As DNA, the CDR3 is TGTGCCAGCAGCTTGGGCCGGGTTCTAGGGAATGAGCAGTTCTTC. Complete variable domain (other parts from reference TRBV5-5 and TRBJ2-1): DAGVTQSPTHLIKTRGQQVTLRCSPISGHKSVSWYQQVLGQGPQFIFQYYEKEERGRGNFPDRFSARQFPNYSSELNVNALLLGDSALYLCASSLGRVLGNEQFFGPGTRLTVL.